These 23 T cell receptor beta chains came from one sample sequenced in a study of T cells after yellow fever vaccination. TCRdb analysed the 5' RACE reads with MiXCR anew, one entry per CDR3 protein. The sample shows about 26,000 distinct CDR3 sequences, approximately 4.2% of them seen only once. The starting material was PBMCs, either bulk or a sorted T-cell subset (CD4+, CD8+, memory, or dextramer-sorted; not recorded which), obtained on the day of the yellow fever booster vaccination. These receptors were collected from a man in his late teens or twenties who received the YFV17D yellow fever vaccine.

This clonotype was seen ten or more times. The chain links TRBV29-1 to TRBJ1-2; D not certain. V lost 3 bases to trimming and J lost 4 bases, with 15 bases between them. This CDR3 spans 14 amino acids. The germline V gene encodes CDR1 SQVTM and CDR2 ANQGSEA. The CDR3 spells CSVDLSQTTYGYTF. The CDR3 DNA reads TGCAGCGTTGATCTCAGTCAGACCACCTATGGCTACACCTTC. Variable domain in full (rest from reference TRBV29-1 and TRBJ1-2): SAVISQKPSRDICQRGTSLTIQCQVDSQVTMMFWYRQQPGQSLTLIATANQGSEATYESGFVIDKFPISRPNLTFSTLTVSNMSPEDSSIYLCSVDLSQTTYGYTFGSGTRLTVV.

The table lists this clonotype with many counts. This chain joins TRBV12-3 or TRBV12-4 and TRBJ2-1; D remains unclear. V shed 3 bases and J shed 5 bases, with 8 bases lying between them. The CDR3 runs 13 residues. The CDR3, as DNA: TGTGCCAGCAGTTTTACTGTTAACAATGAGCAGTTCTTC. This encodes CASSFTVNNEQFF.

This clonotype was counted only a few times. The rearrangement links TRBV5-6 to TRBJ2-3; no clear D gene. Germline assignment: CDR1 SGHDT and CDR2 YYEEEE. V dropped 1 base and J dropped 0 bases, with 6 bases sitting between them. CDR3 length: 14 amino acids. CDR3 in DNA: TGTGCCAGCAGCTTGCCATCCAGCACAGATACGCAGTATTTT. As protein: CASSLPSSTDTQYF.

This clonotype was counted at least ten times. The chain recombines TRBV5-1 with TRBJ2-7; D is unresolved. The CDR3 contains 13 residues. CDR1 is SGHRS, CDR2 YFSETQ, per germline. The ends were cut back, 4 bases at V and 3 bases at J, with 11 bases in the middle. CDR3 in DNA: TGCGCCAGCAGCGCCGGAACAGACTACGAGCAGTACGTC. This codes for CASSAGTDYEQYV.

The V gene is TRBV5-1, the J gene TRBJ2-1; D possibly corresponds to TRBD1 (5 bases). The CDR3 has 16 amino acids. Germline lookup yields CDR1 SGHRS and CDR2 YFSETQ. V dropped 0 bases and J dropped 6 bases, with 16 bases sitting between them. The CDR3 loop reads CASSLAEQGRANEQFF. DNA of the CDR3: TGCGCCAGCAGCTTGGCCGAGCAGGGTCGAGCCAATGAGCAGTTCTTC.

This clonotype was seen ten or more times. This sequence joins TRBV7-2 and TRBJ2-2; D is undetermined. In germline, CDR1 is SGHTA, CDR2 FQGNSA. Trimming left V 3 bases short and J 3 bases short, with 8 bases between. The CDR3 is 14 amino acids. CDR3: CASSLALDTGELFF. The CDR3 bases are TGTGCCAGCAGCTTGGCCTTGGACACCGGGGAGCTGTTTTTT. Full variable domain (rest looked up from reference TRBV7-2 and TRBJ2-2): GAGVSQSPSNKVTEKGKDVELRCDPISGHTALYWYRQSLGQGLEFLIYFQGNSAPDKSGLPSDRFSAERTGGSVSTLTIQRTQQEDSAVYLCASSLALDTGELFFGEGSRLTVL.

This clonotype has ten or more counts. The V and J genes are TRBV2 and TRBJ1-4; the D is unclear. V lost 7 bases to trimming and J lost 8 bases, with 14 bases between them. CDR1 SNHLY and CDR2 FYNNEI come from the germline V gene. The CDR3 covers 13 residues. CDR3 residues: CASNLEAREKLFF. In DNA form, the CDR3 reads TGTGCCAGCAATCTGGAGGCGCGGGAAAAACTGTTTTTT.

By share, this clonotype counts as medium-sized. The chain has TRBV20-1 and TRBJ2-1; TRBD1 matches at 11 bases. CDR3 size: 15 residues. Germline V gene sequence: CDR1 DFQATT, CDR2 SNEGSKA (reference sequence). Trimming at V came to 4 bases and at J to 8 bases, leaving 10 bases not matched to a gene. The CDR3 region is CSATQDRGLVDEQFF. For the CDR3, the DNA is TGCAGTGCTACCCAGGACAGGGGGCTTGTCGATGAGCAGTTCTTC.

This clonotype was recorded many times. The CDR3 loop is CASSLGDGRGYTF. CDR3 nucleotides: TGTGCCAGCAGTTTAGGGGACGGTAGGGGCTACACCTTC. V gene TRBV12-3 or TRBV12-4 combines with J gene TRBJ1-2; D perhaps matches TRBD1 (5 bases). The CDR3 sequence is 13 residues long. Trimming stripped 1 base from V and 8 bases from J, with 11 bases between.

This clonotype was picked up many times. The chain links TRBV4-3 to TRBJ2-7, with TRBD1 as a possible D gene (5 bases). In germline, CDR1 is LGHNA, CDR2 YSLEER. V dropped 0 bases and J dropped 2 bases, with 14 bases sitting between them. The CDR3 length is 16 residues. The CDR3 loop is CASSQEVPGPAYEQYF. In DNA form, the CDR3 reads TGCGCCAGCAGCCAAGAGGTACCAGGGCCGGCCTACGAGCAGTACTTC.

Ten or more counts support this clonotype. This chain uses TRBV12-3 or TRBV12-4 with TRBJ1-2; D is undetermined. Deletions cut 7 bases from V and 8 bases from J, with 11 bases between. The CDR3 consists of 11 residues. The DNA for the CDR3 is TGTGCCAGCACCGACGGCGTCGGCTACACCTTC. It is translated as CASTDGVGYTF.

In regard to this clonotype: A junction end diverges from the germline sequence, so it may reflect a read error. V usage is TRBV20-1 and J usage is TRBJ1-5; D is possibly TRBD1 (5 bases). This CDR3 contains 15 residues. The germline gives CDR1 DFQATT, CDR2 SNEGSKA (reference sequence). CDR3 sequence (DNA): TGCAGTGCTAGAGTTACAGGTTCCTTTAATCAGCTCCAGCATTTT. Protein: CSARVTGSFNQLQHF.

This clonotype has just a few counts. The chain is built from TRBV4-3 and TRBJ1-1, with 9 bases identical to TRBD1. Unmatched junction bases numbered 6, after V lost 4 bases and J lost 6 bases. The CDR3 has 14 amino acids. The germline gives CDR1 LGHNA, CDR2 YSLEER. The CDR3: CASSPDRGKPEAFF. CDR3 DNA sequence: TGCGCCAGCAGCCCGGACAGGGGAAAACCTGAAGCTTTCTTT.

This clonotype appeared many times. The CDR3 region is CASSSFSLSELFF. The CDR3 coding sequence is TGCGCCAGCAGCTCCTTCAGTCTTTCGGAGCTGTTTTTT. The V gene is TRBV5-1, the J gene TRBJ2-2; D not resolved. Deletions cut 3 bases from V and 10 bases from J, with 13 bases between. From germline, CDR1 is SGHRS and CDR2 YFSETQ. The CDR3 runs to 13 residues.

Ten or more counts support this clonotype. The chain has TRBV2 and TRBJ2-3; no definite D call. Germline assignment: CDR1 SNHLY and CDR2 FYNNEI. CDR3 size: 15 residues. The V and J ends lost 5 bases and 2 bases respectively, with 14 bases between them. The DNA of the CDR3 is TGTGCCAGCAGTACGGAAACTCCCCTCACAGATACGCAGTATTTT. Its protein product is CASSTETPLTDTQYF.

Ten or more counts support this clonotype. The rearrangement joins TRBV7-2 to TRBJ2-2; 9 bases line up with TRBD2. Germline-derived CDR1 and CDR2 are SGHTA and FQGNSA. The CDR3 extends over 16 amino acids. J gave up 4 bases and V 1 base, and 4 bases lay outside the gene matches. In nucleotides, the CDR3 is TGTGCCAGCAGCTTAGTGGCGGGGGGGGGCACCGGGGAGCTGTTTTTT. This encodes CASSLVAGGGTGELFF. Looking up the rest from reference TRBV7-2 and TRBJ2-2 gives the full variable domain: GAGVSQSPSNKVTEKGKDVELRCDPISGHTALYWYRQSLGQGLEFLIYFQGNSAPDKSGLPSDRFSAERTGGSVSTLTIQRTQQEDSAVYLCASSLVAGGGTGELFFGEGSRLTVL.

This clonotype was counted at least ten times. The chain links TRBV2 to TRBJ2-1, with a weak D call TRBD1 (5 bases). The V gene's germline CDR1 is SNHLY and CDR2 FYNNEI. V dropped 2 bases and J dropped 8 bases, with 7 bases sitting between them. The CDR3 contains 12 residues. The CDR3 coding sequence is TGTGCCAGCAGTGAATCAGGGTATGAGCAGTTCTTC. Translating it yields CASSESGYEQFF.

This clonotype appeared many times. The chain has TRBV7-9 and TRBJ1-1; D remains ambiguous. The V end lost 7 bases, the J end lost 0 bases, and 15 bases lay between the germline ends. This CDR3 contains 15 residues. CDR1 and CDR2 from the germline V gene are SEHNR and FQNEAQ (reference sequence). The CDR3 DNA reads as TGTGCCAGCAACCCCGGCCAAGGGATGAACACTGAAGCTTTCTTT. This translates into CASNPGQGMNTEAFF.

This clonotype was seen many times. The chain has TRBV7-8 and TRBJ2-7; TRBD1 matches 10 bases. The V segment lost 3 bases and the J segment 2 bases; nucleotides outside the gene matches: 7. Germline loops: CDR1 SGHVS, CDR2 FQNEAQ. The length of the CDR3 is 16 residues. DNA of the CDR3: TGTGCCAGCAGCTTTCTCCCGGGACAGGGGACCTACGAGCAGTACTTC. This translates into CASSFLPGQGTYEQYF.

In this sample, this clonotype turned up many times. The J gene is TRBJ2-2, the V gene TRBV6-6, with unresolved D. With 5 bases removed from V and 4 bases from J, the gap between germline ends came to 14 bases. The CDR3 runs to 15 residues. Looked up from germline, CDR1 is MNHNY and CDR2 is SVGAGI (reference sequence). The CDR3 coding sequence is TGTGCCAGCAGTCCTGCGACCCGGAGCACCGGGGAGCTGTTTTTT. This gives the protein CASSPATRSTGELFF.

This clonotype was counted many times. The rearrangement links TRBV4-3 to TRBJ2-2; D is possibly TRBD1 (6 bases). The CDR3 runs 16 residues. Germline CDR1 and CDR2: LGHNA and YSLEER. V lost 0 bases to trimming and J lost 5 bases, with 13 bases between them. CDR3 sequence: CASSQDLGHETGELFF. The CDR3 DNA sequence: TGCGCCAGCAGCCAAGATTTGGGACACGAAACCGGGGAGCTGTTTTTT.

This clonotype appeared many times. V gene TRBV5-5 combines with J gene TRBJ2-5; D gene unclear. The CDR3 is 13 residues long. Germline V lookup: CDR1 SGHKS, CDR2 YYEKEE (reference sequence). V lost 4 bases, J lost 4 bases, and 11 bases lay in between. In DNA form, the CDR3 reads TGTGCCAGCAGCCTGACCCCGGGAGAGACCCAGTACTTC. Protein product: CASSLTPGETQYF.

In this sample, this clonotype turned up many times. The V call is TRBV7-9, the J call TRBJ1-2; possibly TRBD1 for D (5 bases). CDR1 SEHNR and CDR2 FQNEAQ come from the germline V gene (reference sequence). V shed 3 bases and J shed 8 bases, with 13 bases lying between them. CDR3 size: 13 residues. The CDR3 spells CASSLRLRGGYTF. CDR3 in DNA: TGTGCCAGCAGCTTGAGGCTAAGGGGAGGCTACACCTTC.